These 25 T cell receptor beta chains were all obtained from the same sample, sequenced in a study of human T cells and chemical hapten exposure. TCRdb re-analysed the RACE reads in MiXCR, keeping a single row per CDR3 protein. The sample contains about 350,000 distinct CDR3 sequences, 5.5% of which appear only once. As for time point: pre-sensitization, week 0. Treatment meaning: therapeutic diphenylcyclopropenone sensitization with weekly scalp DPC. The input for sequencing was whole blood, taken in connection with sensitization to the hapten diphenylcyclopropenone (DPC). The origin of the receptors is a woman under 30 with alopecia areata. Some clones in this sample may be carry-over from other donors' samples.

The table lists this clonotype with a few counts. The rearrangement joins TRBV4-2 to TRBJ1-1, with D unresolved. Germline V lookup: CDR1 LGHNA, CDR2 YNFKEQ. The germline V and J ends were trimmed by 0 bases and 3 bases, with 5 bases remaining between them. This CDR3 is built from 13 residues. The CDR3 region is CASSQEGYTEAFF. The CDR3 bases are TGTGCCAGCAGCCAAGAAGGCTACACTGAAGCTTTCTTT.

This clonotype has at least ten counts. The chain carries TRBV10-3 and TRBJ2-1; 7 bases agree with TRBD1. The CDR3 has 14 residues. The germline V gene encodes CDR1 ENHRY and CDR2 SYGVKD. V was pared by 3 bases and J by 7 bases, with 6 bases of the junction left unmatched. The CDR3 DNA is TGTGCCATCAGTGACGACAGGGCCATGAATGAGCAGTTCTTC. It yields the protein CAISDDRAMNEQFF.

This clonotype occurred a few times. The chain has TRBV6-1 and TRBJ2-4; no clear D. V lost 6 bases and J lost 0, with 21 bases in between. Looked up from germline, CDR1 is MNHNS and CDR2 is SASEGT. CDR3 length equals 18 residues. CDR3 protein: CASRERITHTVAKNIQYF. CDR3 nucleotide sequence: TGTGCCAGCAGAGAGAGGATAACCCACACGGTAGCCAAAAACATTCAGTACTTC.

As for this clonotype: A junction boundary mismatches the germline segment, possibly from a read error. This chain uses TRBV6-6 with TRBJ2-1; D might be TRBD1 or TRBD2, each matching 5 bases. Germline values: CDR1 MNHNY, CDR2 SVGAGI (reference sequence). The CDR3 length is 16 residues. In DNA, the CDR3 is TGTGCCAGCAGAGAGGCCGCCGGGGCCCCATACAATGAGCAGATCTTC. It codes for CASREAAGAPYNEQIF.

The chain recombines TRBV20-1 with TRBJ2-7, with D maybe TRBD2 (6 bases). This CDR3 is built from 13 residues. The V end lost 0 bases, the J end lost 1 base, and 7 bases lay between the germline ends. Germline CDR1 is DFQATT and CDR2 is SNEGSKA (reference sequence). The CDR3 DNA follows: TGCAGTGCTAGAGATGGGACTTCCTACGAGCAGTACTTC. It is translated as CSARDGTSYEQYF.

V is TRBV27 and J is TRBJ1-6; D is uncertain. CDR3 length: 18 amino acids. Germline assignment: CDR1 MNHEY and CDR2 SMNVEV (reference sequence). V shed 0 bases and J shed 9 bases, with 21 bases lying between them. The CDR3 here is CASSLSGAWQVLRSPLHF. CDR3 bases: TGTGCCAGCAGTTTATCAGGCGCGTGGCAGGTCCTACGTTCACCCCTCCACTTT.

The V call is TRBV12-3 or TRBV12-4, the J call TRBJ1-1; no firm D call. The V end was cut by 6 bases, the J end by 0 bases, with 11 bases between. This CDR3 is 14 amino acids long. Written as DNA, the CDR3 is TGTGCCAGCAGGACCGGGTCCCTGAACACTGAAGCTTTCTTT. Translated: CASRTGSLNTEAFF.

Worth noting for this clonotype: This may be a read error: a much more frequent sequence differs by one nucleotide. The rearrangement uses TRBV7-2 and TRBJ1-1, with unresolved D. Germline CDR1 is SGHTA and CDR2 is FQGNSA. The CDR3 sequence is 12 residues long. V was cut by 8 bases and J by 4 bases, with 11 bases left in between. The CDR3 spells CASRGPVTEAFF. CDR3 in DNA: TGTGCCAGCCGAGGGCCCGTCACTGAAGCTTTCTTT.

Many counts were recorded for this clonotype. CDR3 amino acids: CASSPPRGDNSPLHF. The CDR3, as DNA: TGTGCCAGCTCACCACCTCGAGGGGATAATTCACCCCTCCACTTT. This chain links TRBV18 with TRBJ1-6, with D possibly matching TRBD1 (5 bases). The germline CDR1 and CDR2 sequences are KGHSH and LQKENI. There are 15 residues in the CDR3. Deletions cut 0 bases from V and 5 bases from J, with 8 bases between. Full variable domain (rest looked up from reference TRBV18 and TRBJ1-6): NAGVMQNPRHLVRRRGQEARLRCSPMKGHSHVYWYRQLPEEGLKFMVYLQKENIIDESGMPKERFSAEFPKEGPSILRIQQVVRGDSAAYFCASSPPRGDNSPLHFGNGTRLTVT.

This clonotype was counted between two and nine times. This chain joins TRBV6-2 or TRBV6-3 and TRBJ1-5, with D uncertain. V lost 1 base, J lost 7 bases, and 8 bases lay in between. CDR1 MNHEY and CDR2 SVGEGT come from the germline V gene. The CDR3 spans 13 residues. For the CDR3, the DNA is TGTGCCAGCAGTTACTACACATGGCAGCCCCAGCATTTT. Residues: CASSYYTWQPQHF.

This clonotype was seen ten or more times. The gene calls are TRBV12-3 or TRBV12-4 and TRBJ2-4, with D maybe TRBD1 (5 bases). Trimming stripped 3 bases from V and 3 bases from J, with 12 bases between. There are 15 residues in the CDR3. The CDR3 DNA sequence: TGTGCCAGCAGTTTTACCGCAGGGAACAAAAACATTCAGTACTTC. Translating gives CASSFTAGNKNIQYF.

As for this clonotype: A much larger clone differs from this one at a single base, so this may be a read error. The chain carries TRBV6-5 and TRBJ2-5; TRBD2 is a possible D gene (6 bases). Germline CDR1 reads MNHEY; CDR2 reads SVGAGI. CDR3 length: 18 amino acids. Trimming pared 2 bases from V and 1 base from J, leaving 20 bases between. In DNA, the CDR3 is TGTGCCAGCAGTTACGGGGTTGGAGCAGGGAGGTCCCAAGAGACCCAGTACTTC. Translated, it gives CASSYGVGAGRSQETQYF.

This clonotype showed up many times. V gene TRBV4-3 combines with J gene TRBJ1-5; D not resolved. V was clipped by 0 bases and J by 6 bases, with 9 bases between them. CDR1 is LGHNA and CDR2 is YSLEER in the germline V gene. CDR3 length equals 14 residues. The CDR3: CASSQDAGSQPQHF. The CDR3 DNA follows: TGCGCCAGCAGCCAAGATGCGGGATCTCAGCCCCAGCATTTT.

The sample holds many counts of this clonotype. The chain joins TRBV28 to TRBJ2-2; 12 nucleotides align to TRBD2. V dropped 3 bases and J dropped 1; count of bases not matched to a gene: 6. CDR1 and CDR2 (germline): MDHEN, SYDVKM. This CDR3 has 18 residues. This CDR3 reads CASSFVTSGGRNTGELFF. The CDR3 DNA reads TGTGCCAGCAGTTTCGTTACTAGCGGGGGGCGGAACACCGGGGAGCTGTTTTTT.

This clonotype was seen a handful of times. The chain has TRBV6-2 or TRBV6-3 and TRBJ1-5, with 9 nucleotides matching TRBD1. The CDR3 is 19 residues long. Per germline, CDR1 MNHEY and CDR2 SVGEGT. The V gene end was trimmed by 6 bases and the J gene end by 1 base; junction bases not matched to a gene: 16. The CDR3 spells CASSRPPGTGKRSNQPQHF. The CDR3, as DNA: TGTGCCAGCAGCCGTCCCCCCGGGACAGGGAAAAGGAGCAATCAGCCCCAGCATTTT.

This clonotype has at least ten counts. The chain links TRBV7-2 to TRBJ1-5; D ambiguous. Trimming left V 3 bases short and J 5 bases short, with 8 bases between. Germline CDR1 SGHTA, CDR2 FQGNSA. The CDR3 runs to 13 residues. Here the CDR3 DNA reads TGTGCCAGCAGCTTCGAACCCTATCAGCCCCAGCATTTT. This translates into CASSFEPYQPQHF. Looking up the rest from reference TRBV7-2 and TRBJ1-5 gives the full variable domain: GAGVSQSPSNKVTEKGKDVELRCDPISGHTALYWYRQSLGQGLEFLIYFQGNSAPDKSGLPSDRFSAERTGGSVSTLTIQRTQQEDSAVYLCASSFEPYQPQHFGDGTRLSIL.

This clonotype was recorded a few times. The rearrangement joins TRBV15 to TRBJ2-7; maybe TRBD1 (5 bases). The CDR3 is made up of 14 amino acids. V shed 0 bases and J shed 2 bases, with 8 bases lying between them. Germline values: CDR1 LNHNV, CDR2 YYDKDF (reference sequence). DNA of the CDR3: TGTGCCACCAGCAGAGACGGACAAACCTACGAGCAGTACTTC. Its translation is CATSRDGQTYEQYF.

This clonotype has just a few counts. The chain recombines TRBV2 with TRBJ2-5; 8 nucleotides match TRBD2. This CDR3 is 15 amino acids long. Germline CDR1 SNHLY, CDR2 FYNNEI. Trimming took 3 bases from V and 0 from J; bases not matched to a gene: 3. The CDR3 sequence: CASSEVAGYQETQYF. For the CDR3, the DNA is TGTGCCAGCAGTGAGGTAGCGGGGTACCAAGAGACCCAGTACTTC.

This clonotype was seen repeatedly, ten times or more. This chain links TRBV3-1 with TRBJ2-2; 8 bases align to TRBD1. The CDR3 extends over 16 amino acids. The germline V gene has CDR1 LGHDT and CDR2 YNNKEL (reference sequence). Trimming took 1 base from V and 2 from J; bases not matched to a gene: 3. The CDR3 reads CASSQVTGGNTGELFF. The DNA of the CDR3 is TGTGCCAGCAGCCAAGTCACAGGGGGAAACACCGGGGAGCTGTTTTTT.

CDR3 DNA: TGCGCCAGCAGCTTTGAATGGTCTGGGAGCTCTGGGGCCAACGTCCTGACTTTC. Translation gives CASSFEWSGSSGANVLTF. The genes are TRBV5-1 and TRBJ2-6; D possibly corresponds to TRBD2 (5 bases). The CDR3 is 18 residues long. Trimming stripped 2 bases from V and 0 bases from J, with 15 bases between. Germline CDR1 reads SGHRS; CDR2 reads YFSETQ.

Many counts were recorded for this clonotype. The chain joins TRBV3-1 to TRBJ2-1, with D perhaps given as TRBD1 or TRBD2 (6 bases each). V dropped 4 bases and J dropped 8 bases, with 21 bases sitting between them. CDR3 length: 16 amino acids. The germline CDR1 and CDR2 sequences are LGHDT and YNNKEL (reference sequence). The CDR3 spells CASSPSSGAQLDEQFF. CDR3 nucleotide sequence: TGTGCCAGCAGCCCCTCATCGGGGGCTCAGTTAGATGAGCAGTTCTTC.

V gene TRBV4-2 combines with J gene TRBJ2-5; 10 positions agree with TRBD2. V was pared by 1 base and J by 0 bases, with 2 bases of the junction left unmatched. The CDR3 sequence is 16 residues long. Germline CDR1 is LGHNA and CDR2 is YNFKEQ. The chain's CDR3 is CASSQVTSGYQETQYF. The CDR3 DNA sequence: TGTGCCAGCAGCCAAGTGACTAGCGGGTACCAAGAGACCCAGTACTTC.

The chain couples TRBV5-1 to TRBJ1-5; 8 bases align to TRBD1. CDR1 and CDR2 from the germline V gene are SGHRS and YFSETQ. The CDR3 extends over 15 amino acids. V shed 0 bases, J shed 5 bases, and the junction held 4 bases outside the gene matches. The CDR3 DNA follows: TGCGCCAGCAGCTTGGACGGACAGGGCCATCAGCCCCAGCATTTT. It specifies CASSLDGQGHQPQHF.

This clonotype came up a few times. This sequence joins TRBV6-5 and TRBJ2-2, with 7 bases fitting TRBD1. Per the germline V gene, CDR1 is MNHEY and CDR2 is SVGAGI. CDR3 size: 17 residues. J gave up 1 base and V 0 bases, and 5 bases lay outside the gene matches. As DNA, the CDR3 is TGTGCCAGCAGTTACTCTACCCGGGACAGGAACACCGGGGAGCTGTTTTTT. Protein: CASSYSTRDRNTGELFF.

This clonotype was found a few times. V usage is TRBV14 and J usage is TRBJ2-5; D gene uncertain. Trimming removed 1 base from V and 2 bases from J, with 11 bases in between. CDR3 size: 15 residues. Per germline, CDR1 SGHDN and CDR2 FVKESK. Here the CDR3 DNA reads TGTGCCAGCAGCCAAGCTAAGGCAGCTCAAGAGACCCAGTACTTC. This gives the protein CASSQAKAAQETQYF. The whole variable domain, remainder taken from reference TRBV14 and TRBJ2-5, is EAGVTQFPSHSVIEKGQTVTLRCDPISGHDNLYWYRRVMGKEIKFLLHFVKESKQDESGMPNNRFLAERTGGTYSTLKVQPAELEDSGVYFCASSQAKAAQETQYFGPGTRLLVL.